Shown below are 24 T cell receptor beta chains from a single sample sequenced in a study of T cells in women clearing cervical HPV infection. TCRdb keeps only in-frame clones here, not all; method: immunoSEQ multiplex PCR. The sample spans 30,000 to 35,000 clones; the ten largest clones claim 15% to 20%. Sequencing used blood buffy coat. The origin of the receptors is a woman aged 18-70 years with a cervical HPV16 infection that either progressed to CIN3+ or cleared (not recorded which).

About this clone: Sequencing ends 3 residues short of the CDR3 end; the germline J gene provides the rest. This chain links TRBV11-3 with TRBJ1-1, with unresolved D. CDR1 is SGHNT, CDR2 YENEEA, per germline. The CDR3 has 14 amino acids. The ends were cut back, 5 bases at V and 1 base at J, with 11 bases in the middle. CDR3 DNA, as far as it was read: TGTGCCAGCAGCCCGGTCGTAGAGAACACTGAA. It encodes CASSPVVENTE. The full-length CDR3 reads as CASSPVVENTEAFF. The complete variable domain, with remaining parts taken from reference TRBV11-3 and TRBJ1-1, reads EAGVVQSPRYKIIEKKQPVAFWCNPISGHNTLYWYLQNLGQGPELLIRYENEEAVDDSQLPKDRFSAERLKGVDSTLKIQPAELGDSAVYLCASSPVVENTEAFFGQGTRLTVV.

Of note for this clone: From the germline J gene comes the end of the CDR3, since the read stops 3 residues before it. V usage is TRBV19 and J usage is TRBJ1-5; no clear D gene. The CDR3 runs to 16 residues. From germline, CDR1 is LNHDA and CDR2 SQIVND (reference sequence). The germline V and J ends were trimmed by 3 bases and 6 bases, with 18 bases remaining between them. This CDR3 reads CASSIGSPITSQPQHF. The CDR3 DNA, read in part, is TGTGCCAGTAGTATCGGTTCCCCTATAACCTCTCAGCCC.

A remark on this clone: The CDR3 extends 3 residues past the end of the read, so its final part is completed from the germline J gene. This chain connects TRBV20-1 to TRBJ2-2; 9 positions match TRBD1. The CDR3 runs to 15 residues. From germline, CDR1 is DFQATT and CDR2 SNEGSKA (reference sequence). The part of the CDR3 DNA that was read is TGCAGTGCTAGGCCCCGGGACAGGGCTCCTGAAAAG. Its protein product is CSARPRDRAPEK. The full CDR3 is CSARPRDRAPEKLFF.

On this clone: The read halts 3 residues ahead of the CDR3 end, with the missing end drawn from the germline J gene. The V and J genes are TRBV18 and TRBJ2-5; tentative D call: TRBD1 (6 bases). The CDR3 length is 13 residues. CDR1 KGHSH and CDR2 LQKENI come from the germline V gene. V shed 6 bases and J shed 4 bases, with 12 bases lying between them. CDR3 in amino acids: CASSTGTLETQYF. The CDR3 DNA, read in part, is TGTGCCAGCTCCACAGGGACCTTAGAGACC.

Notes on this clone: The CDR3 end falls 3 residues outside the read, so it is completed with the germline J gene. This chain connects TRBV7-6 to TRBJ1-1, with a tentative D call TRBD1 (5 bases). V shed 5 bases and J shed 7 bases, with 20 bases lying between them. The CDR3 spans 15 residues. The germline V gene has CDR1 SGHVS and CDR2 FNYEAQ. The CDR3 bases that were read are TGTGCCAGCAGCCAATCCCTAGGGGCGCGGGGTGAA. It yields the protein CASSQSLGARGE. The full CDR3 reads CASSQSLGARGEAFF.

A note on this clone: The read gets to within 3 residues of the CDR3 end, and the germline J gene fills in the rest. The chain couples TRBV5-1 to TRBJ2-7, with TRBD2 matching 15 bases. Germline V gene lookup returns CDR1 SGHRS and CDR2 YFSETQ. The CDR3 totals 17 residues. V was pared by 5 bases and J by 5 bases, with 11 bases of the junction left unmatched. CDR3 DNA (partial): TGCGCCAGCAGTTCCACCGGGACTAGCGGGAGGTATAACGAG. Translated: CASSSTGTSGRYNE. The whole CDR3 protein is CASSSTGTSGRYNEQYF.

On this clone itself: The CDR3 end falls 3 residues outside the read, so it is completed with the germline J gene. The chain carries TRBV6-2 or TRBV6-3 and TRBJ2-1; D is perhaps TRBD1 (5 bases). Germline assignment: CDR1 MNHEY and CDR2 SVGEGT. The length of the CDR3 is 14 residues. V was pared by 6 bases and J by 8 bases, with 17 bases between. CDR3: CASRLLGRVYEQFF. Incomplete CDR3 DNA: TGTGCCAGCAGGCTACTGGGCAGGGTCTATGAG.

For this clone: The sequence runs out 3 residues before the end of the CDR3; the remainder is reconstructed from the germline J gene. The chain employs TRBV10-1 and TRBJ2-7; 8 nucleotides align to TRBD2. The CDR3 has 16 residues. Germline V gives CDR1 WNHNN, CDR2 SYGVQD (reference sequence). V shed 7 bases, J shed 0 bases, and the junction held 11 bases outside the gene matches. The sequenced CDR3 bases are TGCGCCAGCATCCAACCCTGTAGCGGGGACTCCTACGAG. Protein product: CASIQPCSGDSYE. The CDR3, in full, reads CASIQPCSGDSYEQYF.

Details on this clone: The missing CDR3 end, 3 residues past where the read stops, is filled in from the germline J gene. The V call is TRBV30, the J call TRBJ2-2; D might be TRBD1 (6 bases). Germline loops: CDR1 GTSNPN, CDR2 SVGIG (reference sequence). The CDR3 sequence is 14 residues long. Incomplete CDR3 DNA: TGTGCCTGGACGTTCGGACAGCATAATGAAAAG. Translation gives CAWTFGQHNEK. The entire CDR3 sequence reads CAWTFGQHNEKLFF.

Points on this clone: Mismatch with germline at one junction end may stem from a read error. The CDR3 goes on 3 residues after the read ends, and that part is filled in from the germline J gene. The sample carries other DNA sequences with the same CDR3. The chain combines TRBV5-5 with TRBJ1-2, with 12 positions matching TRBD1. Per the germline V gene, CDR1 is SGHKS and CDR2 is YYEKEE (reference sequence). CDR3 size: 13 residues. The sequenced CDR3 bases are TGTGCTAGCAGCCTCGGGACAGGGGGCGGC. Protein: CASSLGTGGG. The full CDR3 reads CASSLGTGGGYTF. Full variable domain (outside the CDR3, taken from reference TRBV5-5 and TRBJ1-2): DAGVTQSPTHLIKTRGQQVTLRCSPISGHKSVSWYQQVLGQGPQFIFQYYEKEERGRGNFPDRFSARQFPNYSSELNVNALLLGDSALYLCASSLGTGGGYTFGSGTRLTVV.

Incomplete CDR3 DNA: TGCGCCAGCAGCTTCAGGGAAACTAATGAAAAG. Translation gives CASSFRETNEK. The whole CDR3 reads CASSFRETNEKLFF. This chain connects TRBV5-1 to TRBJ2-2; TRBD1 is a possible D gene (5 bases). The CDR3 end falls 3 residues outside the read, so it is completed with the germline J gene. The CDR3 length is 14 residues. CDR1 and CDR2 from the germline V gene are SGHRS and YFSETQ.

The CDR3 protein is CASSRERTGVNEQYF. The DNA read from the CDR3 is TGTGCCAGTAGTAGAGAAAGGACAGGGGTGAACGAG. The chain is built from TRBV19 and TRBJ2-7; 9 bases line up with TRBD1. Read sequence stops 3 residues before the CDR3 end, and the germline J gene provides the missing end. This CDR3 spans 15 amino acids. The V gene end was trimmed by 4 bases and the J gene end by 5 bases; junction bases not matched to a gene: 9. CDR1 is LNHDA, CDR2 SQIVND, per germline (reference sequence). Based on the CDR3 plus reference TRBV19 and TRBJ2-7, the full variable domain is DGGITQSPKYLFRKEGQNVTLSCEQNLNHDAMYWYRQDPGQGLRLIYYSQIVNDFQKGDIAEGYSVSREKKESFPLTVTSAQKNPTAFYLCASSRERTGVNEQYFGPGTRLTVT.

A word on this clone: The CDR3 extends 3 residues past the end of the read, so its final part is completed from the germline J gene. The V and J genes are TRBV18 and TRBJ2-3, with D tentatively TRBD1 (6 bases). Germline V gives CDR1 KGHSH, CDR2 LQKENI. The CDR3 is made up of 14 amino acids. The sequenced part of the CDR3 DNA is TGTGCCAGCTCACCAGGGGACACACGAGAGACG. Translated, it gives CASSPGDTRET. Given in full, the CDR3 is CASSPGDTRETQYF.

Comments on this clone: The sequenced fragment ends 3 residues before the CDR3 boundary, so the rest is inferred from the germline J gene. The chain uses TRBV7-2 and TRBJ2-4; 9 bases are shared with TRBD1. The length of the CDR3 is 15 residues. Germline CDR1 is SGHTA and CDR2 is FQGNSA. CDR3 loop: CASSPKQGQGRGQYF. CDR3 DNA (partial): TGTGCCAGCAGCCCAAAACAGGGACAGGGAAGGGGT.

Notes on this clone: From the germline J gene comes the end of the CDR3, since the read stops 3 residues before it. The V and J genes are TRBV5-1 and TRBJ1-6; perhaps TRBD1 as D (5 bases). Germline lookup yields CDR1 SGHRS and CDR2 YFSETQ. The CDR3 runs to 14 residues. V was shortened by 6 bases and J by 4 bases, with 11 bases between the two germline ends. The DNA read from the CDR3 is TGCGCCAGCACGTCGGAGGGGTATAATTCACCC. This gives the protein CASTSEGYNSP. The CDR3 reads in full as CASTSEGYNSPLHF.

Comments on this clone: The read ends 3 residues shy of where the CDR3 ends; the end is completed using the germline J gene. The chain recombines TRBV18 with TRBJ2-4; TRBD1 matches 8 bases. The CDR3 spans 16 residues. Germline lookup yields CDR1 KGHSH and CDR2 LQKENI. CDR3 DNA, as far as it was read: TGTGCCAGCTCACCGACAGGGGCGAATTTTAACTATGGT. Its translation: CASSPTGANFNYG. The CDR3, in full, reads CASSPTGANFNYGQYF. Full variable domain (remainder filled in from reference TRBV18 and TRBJ2-4): NAGVMQNPRHLVRRRGQEARLRCSPMKGHSHVYWYRQLPEEGLKFMVYLQKENIIDESGMPKERFSAEFPKEGPSILRIQQVVRGDSAAYFCASSPTGANFNYGQYFGAGTRLSVL.

On this clone: The CDR3 extends 3 residues past the end of the read, so its final part is completed from the germline J gene. The chain links TRBV18 to TRBJ1-2, with D perhaps TRBD1 (6 bases). The CDR3 length is 12 residues. CDR1 KGHSH and CDR2 LQKENI come from the germline V gene. The DNA read from the CDR3 is TGTGCCAGCTCACAAGACAGGAGGGAC. Its protein is CASSQDRRD. The CDR3 in its entirety is CASSQDRRDYTF.

As concerns this clone: The missing CDR3 end, 3 residues past where the read stops, is filled in from the germline J gene. The chain has TRBV7-9 and TRBJ2-7, with 9 bases aligning to TRBD2. The junction had 4 bases not matched to a gene; V was cut back by 5 bases and J by 5 bases. The V gene's germline CDR1 is SEHNR and CDR2 FQNEAQ (reference sequence). This CDR3 is built from 13 residues. The CDR3 sequence: CASSLSGSHEQYF. The CDR3 bases that were read are TGTGCCAGCAGCCTTAGCGGGAGTCACGAG.

A note on this clone: The DNA ends 3 residues before the CDR3 does, and the rest of the CDR3 is filled in from the germline J gene. V usage is TRBV4-1 and J usage is TRBJ1-5; TRBD1 agrees at 7 bases. CDR1 is MGHRA, CDR2 YSYEKL, per germline. The CDR3 spans 15 residues. The ends lost 2 bases at V and 3 bases at J; junction bases unmatched: 4. The sequenced part of the CDR3 DNA is TGCGCCAGCAGCCAACCTGACAGGGACAATCAGCCC. Translation gives CASSQPDRDNQP. The full CDR3 sequence reads CASSQPDRDNQPQHF.

Regarding this clone: Read data end 3 residues before the CDR3 end; the end is taken from the germline J gene. The chain carries TRBV30 and TRBJ1-3, with D perhaps TRBD1 (5 bases). This CDR3 is 13 amino acids long. The germline gives CDR1 GTSNPN, CDR2 SVGIG (reference sequence). Trimming stripped 4 bases from V and 0 bases from J, with 7 bases between. CDR3 region: CAWTGFSGNTIYF. The sequenced part of the CDR3 DNA is TGTGCCTGGACAGGGTTCTCTGGAAACACC.

As regards this clone: The CDR3 goes on 3 residues after the read ends, and that part is filled in from the germline J gene. This sequence joins TRBV6-1 and TRBJ1-2; TRBD1 is a possible D gene (5 bases). Trimming stripped 4 bases from V and 2 bases from J, with 8 bases between. The CDR3 consists of 13 residues. Per germline, CDR1 MNHNS and CDR2 SASEGT. Partial CDR3 DNA: TGTGCCAGCAGTGTCCAGGGAAACTATGGC. Protein product: CASSVQGNYG. In full, the CDR3 reads CASSVQGNYGYTF.

With regard to this clone: The missing CDR3 end, 3 residues past where the read stops, is filled in from the germline J gene. The rearrangement links TRBV19 to TRBJ2-4; D might be TRBD2 (7 bases). CDR1 LNHDA and CDR2 SQIVND come from the germline V gene (reference sequence). Trimming cost V 6 bases and J 3 bases, with 15 bases left between them. This CDR3 spans 15 amino acids. CDR3 DNA, as far as it was read: TGTGCCAGTAGCTCCCAGGGAGGGGGCAAAAACATT. It is translated as CASSSQGGGKNI. The complete CDR3 protein is CASSSQGGGKNIQYF.

As to this clone: The missing CDR3 end, 3 residues past where the read stops, is filled in from the germline J gene. The J gene is TRBJ2-2, the V gene TRBV4-2; the match to TRBD2 covers 12 bases. The CDR3 sequence is 18 residues long. CDR1 LGHNA and CDR2 YNFKEQ come from the germline V gene. Unmatched junction bases numbered 9, after V lost 2 bases and J lost 5 bases. CDR3 sequence: CASSQILAGGPRTGELFF. The CDR3 bases that were read are TGTGCCAGCAGCCAAATTCTAGCGGGGGGGCCGCGGACCGGGGAG.

On this clone: The read comes to an end 3 residues before the CDR3 does, leaving the germline J gene to fill in the end. The chain employs TRBV7-8 and TRBJ1-2, with D hard to call. The CDR3 loop spans 14 amino acids. Germline CDR1 reads SGHVS; CDR2 reads FQNEAQ. The CDR3 bases that were read are TGTGCCAGCAGCTTAAGGGTCAATATCTACGAC. This encodes CASSLRVNIYD. The whole CDR3 sequence reads CASSLRVNIYDYTF.